These 21 T cell receptor beta chains share one sample of origin, sequenced in a study of low-dose radiotherapy and immunotherapy resistance in tumors. Gene-specific TRAV and TRBV primers were used for first-strand cDNA, covering alpha and beta chains. The authors amplified TCRs for about 18 PCR cycles with a constant-region primer and a V-primer adapter. Using its own MiXCR run on the reads, TCRdb lists one record per CDR3 protein. In the table there are 65,000 to 100,000 distinct CDR3 sequences, roughly 19% of which are singletons. As to time point: before trial treatment. The sample here was PBMCs, taken before treatment. The receptors come from a male donor with prostate cancer.

In this sample, this clonotype turned up many times. The chain carries TRBV3-1 and TRBJ2-5, with 7 bases identical to TRBD2. V was pared by 0 bases and J by 5 bases, with 6 bases of the junction left unmatched. Germline V gene data show CDR1 as LGHDT and CDR2 as YNNKEL (reference sequence). CDR3 length: 15 residues. The CDR3 spells CASSQDRGDGETQYF. The CDR3 DNA reads as TGTGCCAGCAGCCAAGATCGGGGGGACGGGGAGACCCAGTACTTC.

This clonotype was seen many times. V is TRBV11-1 and J is TRBJ2-4, with 8 nucleotides matching TRBD1. V lost 5 bases, J lost 9 bases, and 15 bases stayed unmatched. This CDR3 comprises 16 residues. CDR1 and CDR2 from the germline V gene are SGHAT and FQDESV (reference sequence). CDR3 DNA sequence: TGTGCCAGCAGCCCAGAGGTTCGGCAGGGGGCTGGCATTCAGTACTTC. This translates into CASSPEVRQGAGIQYF.

At least ten counts were recorded for this clonotype. The J gene is TRBJ2-7, the V gene TRBV20-1; 8 positions match TRBD1. This CDR3 has 15 amino acids. Germline lookup yields CDR1 DFQATT and CDR2 SNEGSKA (reference sequence). The ends lost 6 bases at V and 2 bases at J; junction bases unmatched: 12. The CDR3 protein is CSAGESQGAAYEQYF. DNA for the CDR3: TGCAGTGCGGGGGAGTCTCAGGGGGCCGCCTACGAGCAGTACTTC.

On this clonotype itself: This probably arose from a read error, given a far larger clone one base away. The V gene is TRBV7-2, the J gene TRBJ2-7, with 8 bases lining up with TRBD2. Germline CDR1 is SGHTA and CDR2 is FQGNSA. Trimming at V came to 2 bases and at J to 7 bases, leaving 16 bases not matched to a gene. This CDR3 is built from 17 residues. CDR3 region: CASSLRLVGGGDNEQYF. Written as DNA, the CDR3 is TGTGCCAGCAGCTTAAGATTGGTCGGGGGGGGGGACAATGAGCAGTACTTC.

The sample holds one count of this clonotype. The chain is built from TRBV28 and TRBJ1-2, with D tentatively TRBD1 (5 bases). CDR1 is MDHEN and CDR2 is SYDVKM in the germline V gene. The CDR3 is 14 residues long. Trimming took 7 bases from V and 4 from J, leaving 16 bases between them. CDR3 in amino acids: CASTRPTAGYGYTF. The CDR3 DNA follows: TGTGCCAGCACCAGACCGACAGCGGGCTATGGCTACACCTTC.

This clonotype was detected only a few times. This chain uses TRBV6-2 or TRBV6-3 with TRBJ2-3; D is possibly TRBD2 (7 bases). Germline V gives CDR1 MNHEY, CDR2 SVGEGT. The CDR3 has 16 amino acids. V dropped 0 bases and J dropped 5 bases, with 15 bases sitting between them. Here the CDR3 DNA reads TGTGCCAGCAGTTACTCGAGGGGGGGCCTAGGAGATACGCAGTATTTT. Translation gives CASSYSRGGLGDTQYF.

In its sample, this clonotype was seen many times. The CDR3 protein is CASRSLAEVYNEQFF. The CDR3, as DNA: TGTGCCAGTAGGTCCCTAGCGGAGGTCTACAATGAGCAGTTCTTC. V usage is TRBV19 and J usage is TRBJ2-1; 7 nucleotides match TRBD2. The CDR3 spans 15 residues. V dropped 6 bases and J dropped 3; count of bases not matched to a gene: 8. Germline CDR1 LNHDA, CDR2 SQIVND (reference sequence).

This clonotype was seen many times. The chain recombines TRBV20-1 with TRBJ2-3; D may be TRBD2 (5 bases). Germline V gene sequence: CDR1 DFQATT, CDR2 SNEGSKA (reference sequence). The ends were cut back, 7 bases at V and 1 base at J, with 15 bases in the middle. This CDR3 is 14 amino acids long. CDR3 DNA sequence: TGCAGTGTCCCCGAGGGTGGGGGCACAGATACGCAGTATTTT. Protein product: CSVPEGGGTDTQYF.

This clonotype has a count of ten or more. The chain is built from TRBV27 and TRBJ2-1; no definite D call. CDR1 is MNHEY, CDR2 SMNVEV, per germline (reference sequence). The CDR3 runs to 13 residues. Trimming removed 3 bases from V and 4 bases from J, with 7 bases in between. The CDR3 DNA reads as TGTGCCAGCAGTTTTTCGATTTACAATGAGCAGTTCTTC. Its translation is CASSFSIYNEQFF.

This clonotype has at least ten counts. The chain carries TRBV27 and TRBJ1-1; 7 positions match TRBD1. J was trimmed by 3 bases and V by 5 bases; bases with no gene match: 12. The CDR3 consists of 16 residues. The germline gives CDR1 MNHEY, CDR2 SMNVEV (reference sequence). CDR3: CASSQPSRGYHTEAFF. The DNA for the CDR3 is TGTGCCAGCAGTCAACCGTCCAGGGGGTATCACACTGAAGCTTTCTTT.

The genes are TRBV27 and TRBJ1-5, with a weak D call TRBD1 (5 bases). Trimming removed 7 bases at V and 2 bases at J, with 12 bases between. The CDR3 contains 14 residues. Germline assignment: CDR1 MNHEY and CDR2 SMNVEV (reference sequence). CDR3 DNA sequence: TGTGCCAGCAAGGGGACGTGGGGCAATCAGCCCCAGCATTTT. Protein: CASKGTWGNQPQHF.

This clonotype was counted ten times or more. This chain joins TRBV11-2 and TRBJ2-4, with D possibly being TRBD2 (6 bases). V shed 1 base and J shed 0 bases, with 7 bases lying between them. Germline V gene lookup returns CDR1 SGHAT and CDR2 FQNNGV. This CDR3 region has 15 residues. The CDR3 nucleotides are TGTGCCAGCAGCTTAGGCGGGATAGCCAAAAACATTCAGTACTTC. Translated, it gives CASSLGGIAKNIQYF.

This clonotype was observed at least ten times. This CDR3 reads CASGRVSGEKLFF. DNA of the CDR3: TGTGCCAGCGGTCGGGTTTCCGGGGAAAAACTGTTTTTT. The V call is TRBV6-5, the J call TRBJ1-4; the D is unclear. CDR3 length equals 13 residues. CDR1 and CDR2 (germline): MNHEY, SVGAGI. V gave up 8 bases and J gave up 8 bases, with 15 bases separating them.

The chain recombines TRBV2 with TRBJ1-2; TRBD1 aligns across 7 bases. V trimming: 6 bases; J trimming: 8 bases; junction bases outside the gene matches: 15. The CDR3 covers 15 residues. CDR1 and CDR2 from the germline V gene are SNHLY and FYNNEI. The CDR3 is CASSLVRGGAEGYTF. The CDR3 DNA reads TGTGCCAGCAGCTTAGTCCGAGGGGGCGCGGAGGGCTACACCTTC.

This clonotype was seen many times. The gene calls are TRBV30 and TRBJ1-2; no firm D call. V dropped 2 bases and J dropped 5 bases, with 21 bases sitting between them. Germline loops: CDR1 GTSNPN, CDR2 SVGIG (reference sequence). The CDR3 length is 16 residues. In DNA form, the CDR3 reads TGTGCCTGGAGTCGACCGAGCGGCCGGGTTGAATATGGCTACACCTTC. Translation: CAWSRPSGRVEYGYTF.

This clonotype was observed many times. This chain joins TRBV11-2 and TRBJ2-5; 9 bases fit TRBD2. CDR3 length equals 20 residues. The trim removed 4 bases at V and 1 base at J, leaving 19 bases unmatched. Germline values: CDR1 SGHAT, CDR2 FQNNGV. The CDR3 here is CASSSSRGSGGPRGQETQYF. In DNA, the CDR3 is TGTGCCAGCAGCTCCTCCCGGGGTAGCGGGGGCCCCCGGGGCCAAGAGACCCAGTACTTC.

This clonotype has a count of ten or more. This chain uses TRBV12-3 or TRBV12-4 with TRBJ2-1; D is uncertain. V was shortened by 1 base and J by 0 bases, with 7 bases between the two germline ends. This CDR3 region has 15 residues. CDR3 region: CASSLEVSSYNEQFF. CDR3 coding DNA: TGTGCCAGCAGTTTAGAGGTTAGCTCCTACAATGAGCAGTTCTTC.

This clonotype was detected many times. The J gene is TRBJ2-1, the V gene TRBV12-3 or TRBV12-4; TRBD2 might be the D (5 bases). The CDR3 spans 19 residues. The V end was cut by 0 bases, the J end by 0 bases, with 18 bases between. The CDR3 loop is CASSLALWEMKSSYNEQFF. The CDR3 coding sequence is TGTGCCAGCAGTTTAGCCCTCTGGGAGATGAAGAGCTCCTACAATGAGCAGTTCTTC.

As concerns this clonotype: A much larger clone differs by one base, so this may be a read error. This chain links TRBV19 with TRBJ2-5, with 8 positions matching TRBD1. Germline V gives CDR1 LNHDA, CDR2 SQIVND (reference sequence). Unmatched junction bases numbered 15, after V lost 9 bases and J lost 9 bases. This CDR3 region has 14 residues. As DNA, the CDR3 is TGTGCCAGCCGAGGGGACAGGAGAACGATGCCCCAGTACTTC. It specifies CASRGDRRTMPQYF. The full variable domain, completed using reference TRBV19 and TRBJ2-5, is DGGITQSPKYLFRKEGQNVTLSCEQNLNHDAMYWYRQDPGQGLRLIYYSQIVNDFQKGDIAEGYSVSREKKESFPLTVTSAQKNPTAFYLCASRGDRRTMPQYFGPGTRLLVL.

A remark on this clonotype: A read error is likely here: a far larger clone is one base away. The genes are TRBV6-9 and TRBJ1-5, with TRBD1 matching 8 bases. This CDR3 spans 14 amino acids. Germline V CDR1 and CDR2: MNHGY, SVAAGI. CDR3 coding DNA: TGTGTCAGTTCGACAGGGGATAGCAATCAGCCCCAGCATTTT. It specifies CVSSTGDSNQPQHF.

The table lists this clonotype with many counts. The chain is built from TRBV6-1 and TRBJ2-7; 9 bases are shared with TRBD2. CDR3 length: 15 amino acids. CDR1 and CDR2 (germline): MNHNS, SASEGT. J lost 2 bases, V lost 5 bases, and 7 bases had no gene match. The DNA for the CDR3 is TGTGCCAGCAGTTACTCGGCGGGGGGGACCTACGAGCAGTACTTC. Its translation: CASSYSAGGTYEQYF.